The 5 T cell receptor beta chains given below trace back to one sample, sequenced in a study of a mutant IDH1 vaccine in newly diagnosed glioma (dated by TCRdb to about 2021). The meaning of the sample's time point label: baseline, week 1 (first vaccination visit). According to the study, the label for this sample's treatment or condition signals: pre-vaccination baseline after standard-of-care therapy. To prepare the library, the immunoSEQ multiplex PCR assay was applied. TCRdb took over this immuneACCESS table, retaining in-frame rearrangements with V and J assigned. Such tables are incomplete; in checked studies, under half of the missing clones stem from an unresolved V gene, and the remainder is unexplained. Counted in this sample were about 92,000 clones; about four fifths of them appeared once. The ten largest clones represent around 7% of the sample. The input for sequencing was PBMCs, taken from a glioma patient treated with radiotherapy, temozolomide or both. The receptors shown here come from a woman aged 45-59 years with glioma.

In its sample, this clone was seen once. The rearrangement links TRBV10-3 to TRBJ2-7; D gene uncertain. V lost 3 bases and J 4 bases, leaving 10 bases between the germline ends. The CDR3 runs to 13 residues. Germline V gives CDR1 ENHRY, CDR2 SYGVKD. CDR3 in DNA: TGTGCCATCAGTGATGATGGCGCATACGAGCAGTACTTC. This codes for CAISDDGAYEQYF.

The chain employs TRBV9 and TRBJ2-7; maybe TRBD2 (5 bases). Germline loops: CDR1 SGDLS, CDR2 YYNGEE. The CDR3 runs 15 residues. V lost 0 bases, J lost 3 bases, and 13 bases lay in between. In nucleotides, the CDR3 is TGTGCCAGCAGCGTAGCTAGGGAGCCCCTCTACGAGCAGTACTTC. It yields the protein CASSVAREPLYEQYF.

The rearrangement links TRBV13 to TRBJ1-4; tentatively, D is TRBD1 (6 bases). Germline V gene data show CDR1 as PRHDT and CDR2 as FYEKMQ (reference sequence). The CDR3 totals 16 residues. V was shortened by 5 bases and J by 7 bases, with 20 bases between the two germline ends. CDR3 amino acids: CASSPRGGGRGEKLFF. DNA for the CDR3: TGTGCCAGCAGCCCACGAGGGGGGGGGCGAGGTGAAAAACTGTTTTTT.

A few counts support this clone. The chain combines TRBV5-4 with TRBJ1-1; 8 bases agree with TRBD1. The CDR3 is 17 amino acids. CDR1 is SGHNT and CDR2 is YYREEE in the germline V gene (reference sequence). J gave up 1 base and V 0 bases, and 8 bases lay outside the gene matches. For the CDR3, the DNA is TGTGCCAGCAGCTTGGGGGGACAGGCCGGGAGGAACACTGAAGCTTTCTTT. It specifies CASSLGGQAGRNTEAFF.

CDR3 bases: TGTGCCAGTAGCCGCAGCGGGACTCTTTTTAGCTCCTACGAGCAGTACTTC. It encodes CASSRSGTLFSSYEQYF. This sequence joins TRBV19 and TRBJ2-7; TRBD2 matches at 7 bases. The V gene end was trimmed by 6 bases and the J gene end by 0 bases; junction bases not matched to a gene: 14. This CDR3 contains 17 residues. Germline-derived CDR1 and CDR2 are LNHDA and SQIVND (reference sequence).